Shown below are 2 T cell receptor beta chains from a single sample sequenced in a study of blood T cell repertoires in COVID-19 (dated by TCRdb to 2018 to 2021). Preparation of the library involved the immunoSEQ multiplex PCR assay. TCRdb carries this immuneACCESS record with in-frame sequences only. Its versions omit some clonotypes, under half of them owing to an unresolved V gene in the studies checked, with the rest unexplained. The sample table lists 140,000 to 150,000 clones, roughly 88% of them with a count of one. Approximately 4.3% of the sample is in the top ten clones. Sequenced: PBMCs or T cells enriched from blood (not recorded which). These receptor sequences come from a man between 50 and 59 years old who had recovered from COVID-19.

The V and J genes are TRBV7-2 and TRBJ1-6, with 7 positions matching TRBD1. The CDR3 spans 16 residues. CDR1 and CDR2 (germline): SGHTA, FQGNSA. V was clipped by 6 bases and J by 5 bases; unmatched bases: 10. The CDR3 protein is CASSSPQGIDNSPLHF. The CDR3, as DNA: TGTGCCAGCAGTTCCCCACAGGGGATAGATAATTCACCCCTCCACTTT.

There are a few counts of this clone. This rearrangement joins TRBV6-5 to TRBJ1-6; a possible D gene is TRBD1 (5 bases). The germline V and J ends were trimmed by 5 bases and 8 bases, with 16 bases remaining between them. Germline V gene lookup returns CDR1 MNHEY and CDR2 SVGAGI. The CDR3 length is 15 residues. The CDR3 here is CASSRGLQGHSPLHF. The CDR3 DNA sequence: TGTGCCAGCAGTAGGGGACTCCAAGGGCATTCACCCCTCCACTTT.